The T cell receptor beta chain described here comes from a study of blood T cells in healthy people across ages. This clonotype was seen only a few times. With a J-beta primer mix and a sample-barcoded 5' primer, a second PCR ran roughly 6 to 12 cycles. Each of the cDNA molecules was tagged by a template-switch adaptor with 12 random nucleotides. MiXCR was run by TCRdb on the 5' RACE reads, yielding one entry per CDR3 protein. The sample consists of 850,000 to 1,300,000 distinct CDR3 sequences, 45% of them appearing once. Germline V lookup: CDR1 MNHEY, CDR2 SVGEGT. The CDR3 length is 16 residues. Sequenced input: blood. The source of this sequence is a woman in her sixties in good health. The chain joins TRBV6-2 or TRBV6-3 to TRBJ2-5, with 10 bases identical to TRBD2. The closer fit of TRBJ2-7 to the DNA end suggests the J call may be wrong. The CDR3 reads CASSYSRASGSHEQYF. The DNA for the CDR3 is TGTGCCAGCAGTTACTCGAGGGCTAGCGGGAGCCACGAGCAGTACTTC.